Shown below are 21 T cell receptor beta chains from a single sample sequenced in a study of T-cell reconstitution after alpha-beta-depleted transplantation in children. Unique molecular identifiers were incorporated during preparation of the TCRbeta library. TCRdb ran MiXCR on the PCR reads and lists one entry per CDR3 protein. The data hold some 500,000 distinct CDR3 sequences, with 32% observed a single time. Material: PBMCs from the stem cell graft donor, obtained from the stem cell graft. The receptors come from a human donor who donated a stem cell graft to a child with aplastic anemia.

This clonotype was counted between two and nine times. The chain carries TRBV20-1 and TRBJ2-5; tentatively, D is TRBD1 (6 bases). V dropped 3 bases and J dropped 2 bases, with 22 bases sitting between them. The CDR3 spans 17 residues. Per germline, CDR1 DFQATT and CDR2 SNEGSKA (reference sequence). The CDR3 bases are TGCAGTGCTAGGGAGACCCAAGCAAGGACAGAGCAAGAGACCCAGTACTTC. It encodes CSARETQARTEQETQYF.

V gene TRBV2 combines with J gene TRBJ1-5; D is possibly TRBD1 (6 bases). The CDR3 sequence is 14 residues long. In germline, CDR1 is SNHLY, CDR2 FYNNEI. V was pared by 0 bases and J by 6 bases, with 9 bases between. DNA of the CDR3: TGTGCCAGCAGTGAAGCGGCAGGGGCTCAGCCCCAGCATTTT. Translation gives CASSEAAGAQPQHF. The full variable domain, rest sourced from reference TRBV2 and TRBJ1-5, is EPEVTQTPSHQVTQMGQEVILRCVPISNHLYFYWYRQILGQKVEFLVSFYNNEISEKSEIFDDQFSVERPDGSNFTLKIRSTKLEDSAMYFCASSEAAGAQPQHFGDGTRLSIL.

The V gene is TRBV19, the J gene TRBJ2-3; D ambiguous. The CDR3 covers 14 residues. V lost 1 base and J lost 1, with 6 bases in between. The germline V gene has CDR1 LNHDA and CDR2 SQIVND (reference sequence). Here the CDR3 DNA reads TGTGCCAGTAGTATAGGGGGTGGCACAGATACGCAGTATTTT. Protein product: CASSIGGGTDTQYF.

The chain recombines TRBV12-3 or TRBV12-4 with TRBJ2-3; TRBD2 agrees at 12 bases. V was pared by 1 base and J by 1 base, with 3 bases of the junction left unmatched. This CDR3 comprises 17 residues. Here the CDR3 DNA reads TGTGCCAGCAGTTTAGTGGCTAGCGGGAGGGGCACAGATACGCAGTATTTT. Amino acids: CASSLVASGRGTDTQYF.

The chain links TRBV20-1 to TRBJ1-3; 7 bases line up with TRBD1. Germline V CDR1 and CDR2: DFQATT, SNEGSKA (reference sequence). V gave up 0 bases and J gave up 8 bases; unmatched junction bases: 1. This CDR3 comprises 12 residues. CDR3 in DNA: TGCAGTGCTAGAGAAACAGGGGACACCATATATTTT. Its protein is CSARETGDTIYF.

The V and J genes are TRBV4-3 and TRBJ2-7; 9 bases are a match to TRBD1. The CDR3 covers 20 residues. The trim removed 5 bases at V and 5 bases at J, leaving 25 bases unmatched. Germline CDR1 is LGHNA and CDR2 is YSLEER. CDR3 amino acids: CASSYHRDRELSGKPHEQYF. The CDR3 DNA is TGCGCCAGCAGCTATCACCGGGACAGGGAATTGAGCGGGAAACCCCACGAGCAGTACTTC.

In this sample, this clonotype turned up a few times. The chain uses TRBV29-1 and TRBJ1-5; D call uncertain. The CDR3 has 12 amino acids. Germline V lookup: CDR1 SQVTM, CDR2 ANQGSEA. Trimming pared 6 bases from V and 3 bases from J, leaving 9 bases between. CDR3 bases: TGCAGCGTCGGGGATCACAATCAGCCCCAGCATTTT. Translated: CSVGDHNQPQHF.

This clonotype came up once. The genes are TRBV15 and TRBJ1-4, with D unclear. Trimming stripped 8 bases from V and 8 bases from J, with 15 bases between. In germline, CDR1 is LNHNV, CDR2 YYDKDF (reference sequence). CDR3 length: 13 amino acids. In DNA, the CDR3 is TGTGCCACCGCTGGGCCGGCTGGCGAAAAACTGTTTTTT. As protein: CATAGPAGEKLFF.

V and J are TRBV7-2 and TRBJ1-4; a possible D gene is TRBD1 (5 bases). The CDR3 covers 15 residues. The ends were cut back, 1 base at V and 8 bases at J, with 14 bases in the middle. The germline V gene has CDR1 SGHTA and CDR2 FQGNSA. The CDR3 sequence: CASSLGGRAPEKLFF. DNA of the CDR3: TGTGCCAGCAGCTTAGGGGGACGGGCTCCCGAAAAACTGTTTTTT.

This chain links TRBV7-9 with TRBJ2-1, with 7 bases that match TRBD2. Trimming at V came to 4 bases and at J to 3 bases, leaving 9 bases not matched to a gene. The CDR3 totals 16 residues. Germline V gene lookup returns CDR1 SEHNR and CDR2 FQNEAQ (reference sequence). DNA for the CDR3: TGTGCCAGCAGCTCGCCGGGGCTAGCGGACTACAATGAGCAGTTCTTC. It translates to CASSSPGLADYNEQFF. Drawing the rest from reference TRBV7-9 and TRBJ2-1, the complete variable domain is DTGVSQNPRHKITKRGQNVTFRCDPISEHNRLYWYRQTLGQGPEFLTYFQNEAQLEKSRLLSDRFSAERPKGSFSTLEIQRTEQGDSAMYLCASSSPGLADYNEQFFGPGTRLTVL.

This clonotype was counted between two and nine times. The V gene is TRBV7-2, the J gene TRBJ1-2; tentatively, D is TRBD1 (5 bases). This CDR3 contains 13 residues. Germline V gene lookup returns CDR1 SGHTA and CDR2 FQGNSA. The V gene lost 4 bases and the J gene lost 3 bases, with 9 bases spanning the gap. The CDR3 loop is CASSSRGYYGYTF. The CDR3 nucleotides are TGTGCCAGCAGCTCAAGGGGTTACTATGGCTACACCTTC.

This chain uses TRBV3-1 with TRBJ1-4, with D perhaps TRBD1 (6 bases). Trimming took 6 bases from V and 0 from J, leaving 11 bases between them. The CDR3 length is 15 residues. Per germline, CDR1 LGHDT and CDR2 YNNKEL (reference sequence). CDR3 in amino acids: CASRDSVSTNEKLFF. In nucleotides, the CDR3 is TGTGCCAGCAGGGACAGCGTTTCAACTAATGAAAAACTGTTTTTT.

This clonotype showed up just a few times. V gene TRBV27 combines with J gene TRBJ2-7, with no clear D. The CDR3 has 11 amino acids. Germline assignment: CDR1 MNHEY and CDR2 SMNVEV (reference sequence). Deletions cut 5 bases from V and 5 bases from J, with 7 bases between. In DNA form, the CDR3 reads TGTGCCAGCAGTCCTGCCCACGAGCAGTACGTC. Amino acids: CASSPAHEQYV.

The V call is TRBV12-3 or TRBV12-4, the J call TRBJ2-2, with D possibly matching TRBD1 (5 bases). The CDR3 has 14 residues. V lost 2 bases to trimming and J lost 6 bases, with 10 bases between them. CDR3 in DNA: TGTGCCAGCAGTTTATGGGGCCCCCCCGGGGAGCTGTTTTTT. Protein: CASSLWGPPGELFF.

In this sample, this clonotype turned up a few times. The V gene is TRBV20-1, the J gene TRBJ1-1, with D possibly TRBD1 on 6 matching bases. Germline V gene lookup returns CDR1 DFQATT and CDR2 SNEGSKA (reference sequence). The CDR3 totals 19 residues. The V gene lost 3 bases and the J gene lost 1 base, with 27 bases spanning the gap. CDR3: CSASPWTDLVPRGNTEAFF. CDR3 bases: TGCAGTGCTAGCCCTTGGACAGACCTCGTTCCAAGAGGGAACACTGAAGCTTTCTTT.

In its sample, this clonotype was seen a few times. The V and J genes are TRBV20-1 and TRBJ1-2, with no clear D. Trimming removed 1 base from V and 4 bases from J, with 13 bases in between. CDR1 DFQATT and CDR2 SNEGSKA come from the germline V gene (reference sequence). This CDR3 has 14 amino acids. The DNA of the CDR3 is TGCAGTGCTAGAGTCGGGGAAAGGACCTATGGCTACACCTTC. Residues: CSARVGERTYGYTF.

The chain combines TRBV12-3 or TRBV12-4 with TRBJ2-2; tentatively, D is TRBD1 or TRBD2 (5 bases each). V gave up 3 bases and J gave up 6 bases, with 11 bases separating them. The CDR3 extends over 14 amino acids. The CDR3 loop reads CASSFGGGAGELFF. The CDR3 DNA follows: TGTGCCAGCAGTTTTGGGGGTGGGGCCGGGGAGCTGTTTTTT.

The gene calls are TRBV5-6 and TRBJ2-7, with a possible D match to TRBD1 (6 bases). CDR3 length equals 14 residues. Germline CDR1 reads SGHDT; CDR2 reads YYEEEE. V was cut by 3 bases and J by 2 bases, with 12 bases left in between. The CDR3 DNA reads TGTGCCAGCAGCTCACTTTCAGGGGCCTACGAGCAGTACTTC. Translation gives CASSSLSGAYEQYF. Full variable domain (missing parts from reference TRBV5-6 and TRBJ2-7): DAGVTQSPTHLIKTRGQQVTLRCSPKSGHDTVSWYQQALGQGPQFIFQYYEEEERQRGNFPDRFSGHQFPNYSSELNVNALLLGDSALYLCASSSLSGAYEQYFGPGTRLTVT.

This clonotype was picked up a small number of times. This sequence joins TRBV7-3 and TRBJ2-5; D may be TRBD2 (6 bases). The germline gives CDR1 SGHTA, CDR2 FQGTGA. The CDR3 runs 15 residues. V lost 2 bases and J lost 2, with 12 bases in between. The CDR3 bases are TGTGCCAGCAGCTTACTTCCGGGAGTGCAAGAGACCCAGTACTTC. As protein: CASSLLPGVQETQYF.

Here the CDR3 reads CSVEGRDSYNEQFF. The DNA for the CDR3 is TGCAGCGTTGAGGGCCGGGACAGCTACAATGAGCAGTTCTTC. The rearrangement uses TRBV29-1 and TRBJ2-1, with TRBD1 matching over 7 bases. The germline CDR1 and CDR2 sequences are SQVTM and ANQGSEA. With V trimmed by 3 bases and J by 3 bases, 5 bases remained unmatched. The CDR3 extends over 14 amino acids.

The chain has TRBV7-2 and TRBJ1-2; tentative D call: TRBD1 (6 bases). V lost 1 base to trimming and J lost 8 bases, with 20 bases between them. CDR3 length equals 16 residues. Germline CDR1 reads SGHTA; CDR2 reads FQGNSA. The CDR3, as DNA: TGTGCCAGCAGCTTAGGGGAGAATGCGGGGGCACGGGGCTACACCTTC. This encodes CASSLGENAGARGYTF. The full variable domain, with the rest looked up from reference TRBV7-2 and TRBJ1-2, is GAGVSQSPSNKVTEKGKDVELRCDPISGHTALYWYRQSLGQGLEFLIYFQGNSAPDKSGLPSDRFSAERTGGSVSTLTIQRTQQEDSAVYLCASSLGENAGARGYTFGSGTRLTVV.